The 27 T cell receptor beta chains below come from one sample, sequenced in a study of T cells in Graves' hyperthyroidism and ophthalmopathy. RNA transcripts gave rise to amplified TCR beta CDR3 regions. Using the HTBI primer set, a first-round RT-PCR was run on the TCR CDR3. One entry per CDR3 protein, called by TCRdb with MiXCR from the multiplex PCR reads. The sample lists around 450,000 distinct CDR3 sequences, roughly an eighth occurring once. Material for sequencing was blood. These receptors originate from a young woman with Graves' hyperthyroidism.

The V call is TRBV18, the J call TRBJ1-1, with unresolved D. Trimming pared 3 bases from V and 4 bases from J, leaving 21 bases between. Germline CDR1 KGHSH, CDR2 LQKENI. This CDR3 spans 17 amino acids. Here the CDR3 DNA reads TGTGCCAGCTCACCTCTTCCGGGGAGATCGGGAGTCACTGAAGCTTTCTTT. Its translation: CASSPLPGRSGVTEAFF.

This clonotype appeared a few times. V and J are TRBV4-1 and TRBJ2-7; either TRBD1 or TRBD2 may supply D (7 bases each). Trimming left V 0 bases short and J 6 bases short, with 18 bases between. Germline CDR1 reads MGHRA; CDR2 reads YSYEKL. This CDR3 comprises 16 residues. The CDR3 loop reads CASSQDLETGTTEQYF. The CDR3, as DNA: TGCGCCAGCAGCCAAGATTTAGAGACAGGGACTACCGAGCAGTACTTC.

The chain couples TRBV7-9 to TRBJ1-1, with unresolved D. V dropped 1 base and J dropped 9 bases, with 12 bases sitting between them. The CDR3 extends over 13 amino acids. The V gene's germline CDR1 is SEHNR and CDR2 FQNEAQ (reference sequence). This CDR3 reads CASSLVSAVKAFF. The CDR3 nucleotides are TGTGCCAGCAGCTTAGTTAGTGCGGTCAAAGCTTTCTTT.

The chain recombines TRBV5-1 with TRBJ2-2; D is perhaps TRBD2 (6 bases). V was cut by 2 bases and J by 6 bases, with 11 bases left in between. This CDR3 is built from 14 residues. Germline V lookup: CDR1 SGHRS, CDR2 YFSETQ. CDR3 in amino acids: CASSFPSGAGELFF. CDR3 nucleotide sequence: TGCGCCAGCAGCTTCCCGTCGGGGGCCGGGGAGCTGTTTTTT. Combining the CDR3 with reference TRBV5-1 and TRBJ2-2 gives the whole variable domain KAGVTQTPRYLIKTRGQQVTLSCSPISGHRSVSWYQQTPGQGLQFLFEYFSETQRNKGNFPGRFSGRQFSNSRSEMNVSTLELGDSALYLCASSFPSGAGELFFGEGSRLTVL.

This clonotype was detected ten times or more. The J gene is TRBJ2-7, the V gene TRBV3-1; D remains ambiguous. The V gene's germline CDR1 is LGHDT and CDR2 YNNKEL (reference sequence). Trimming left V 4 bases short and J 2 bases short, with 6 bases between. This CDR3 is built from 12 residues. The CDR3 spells CASSPRPYEQYF. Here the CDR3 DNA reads TGTGCCAGCAGCCCACGACCCTACGAGCAGTACTTC.

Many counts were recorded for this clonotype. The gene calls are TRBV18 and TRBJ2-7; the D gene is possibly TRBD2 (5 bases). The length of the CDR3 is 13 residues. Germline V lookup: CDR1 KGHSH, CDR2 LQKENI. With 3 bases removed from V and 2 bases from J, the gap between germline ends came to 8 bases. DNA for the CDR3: TGTGCCAGCTCACCGGCCGGGACCTACGAGCAGTACTTC. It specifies CASSPAGTYEQYF.

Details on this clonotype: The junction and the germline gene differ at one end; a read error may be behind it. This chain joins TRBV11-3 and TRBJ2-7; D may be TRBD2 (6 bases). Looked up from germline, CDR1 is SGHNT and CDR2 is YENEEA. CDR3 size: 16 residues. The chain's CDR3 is CASSHHLVGGSYEQYF. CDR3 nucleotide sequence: TGCGCCAGCAGCCACCATCTTGTGGGAGGATCCTACGAGCAGTACTTC.

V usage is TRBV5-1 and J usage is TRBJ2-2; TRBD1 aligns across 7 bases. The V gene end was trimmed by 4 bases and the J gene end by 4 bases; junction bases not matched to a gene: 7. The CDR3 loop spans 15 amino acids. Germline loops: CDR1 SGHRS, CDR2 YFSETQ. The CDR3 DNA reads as TGCGCCAGCAGCAAGAACAGGGGAAGCACCGGGGAGCTGTTTTTT. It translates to CASSKNRGSTGELFF.

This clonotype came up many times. DNA of the CDR3: TGTGCCAGCAGTCCTGGGGGGCGCGGCTATGGCTACACCTTC. This codes for CASSPGGRGYGYTF. The V call is TRBV28, the J call TRBJ1-2, with D perhaps TRBD1 (6 bases). The CDR3 consists of 14 residues. The V end was cut by 5 bases, the J end by 4 bases, with 14 bases between. Per germline, CDR1 MDHEN and CDR2 SYDVKM.

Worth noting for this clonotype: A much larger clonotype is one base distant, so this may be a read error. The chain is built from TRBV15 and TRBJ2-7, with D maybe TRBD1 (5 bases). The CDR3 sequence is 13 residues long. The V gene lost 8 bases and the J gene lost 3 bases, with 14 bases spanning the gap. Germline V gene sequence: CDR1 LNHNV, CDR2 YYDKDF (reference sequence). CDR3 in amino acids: CATGASQGYEQYF. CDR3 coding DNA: TGTGCCACCGGCGCCTCTCAGGGCTACGAGCAGTACTTC.

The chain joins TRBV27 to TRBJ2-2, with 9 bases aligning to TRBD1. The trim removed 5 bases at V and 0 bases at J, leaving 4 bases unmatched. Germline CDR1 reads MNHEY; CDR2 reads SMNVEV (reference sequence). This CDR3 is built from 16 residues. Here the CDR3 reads CASSQDRGANTGELFF. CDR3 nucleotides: TGTGCCAGCAGTCAAGACAGGGGGGCGAACACCGGGGAGCTGTTTTTT.

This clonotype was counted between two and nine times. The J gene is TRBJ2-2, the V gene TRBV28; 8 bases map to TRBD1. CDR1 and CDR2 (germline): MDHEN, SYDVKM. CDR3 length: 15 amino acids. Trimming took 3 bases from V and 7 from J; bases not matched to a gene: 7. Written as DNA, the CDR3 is TGTGCCAGCAGTTTGAGACAGGGGTATGGCGGGGAGCTGTTTTTT. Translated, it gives CASSLRQGYGGELFF.

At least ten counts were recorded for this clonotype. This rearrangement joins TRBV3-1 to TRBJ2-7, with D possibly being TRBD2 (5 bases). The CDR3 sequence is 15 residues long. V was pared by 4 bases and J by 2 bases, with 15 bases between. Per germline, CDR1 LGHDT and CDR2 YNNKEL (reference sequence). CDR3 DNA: TGTGCCAGCAGCCTCCTCACGGACTCTGCCTACGAGCAGTACTTC. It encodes CASSLLTDSAYEQYF.

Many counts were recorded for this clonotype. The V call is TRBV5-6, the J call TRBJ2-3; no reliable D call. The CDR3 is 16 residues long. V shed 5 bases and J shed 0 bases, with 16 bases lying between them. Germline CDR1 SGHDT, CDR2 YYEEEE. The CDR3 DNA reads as TGTGCCAGCAGTCGACTGCATTTAGATAGCACAGATACGCAGTATTTT. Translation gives CASSRLHLDSTDTQYF.

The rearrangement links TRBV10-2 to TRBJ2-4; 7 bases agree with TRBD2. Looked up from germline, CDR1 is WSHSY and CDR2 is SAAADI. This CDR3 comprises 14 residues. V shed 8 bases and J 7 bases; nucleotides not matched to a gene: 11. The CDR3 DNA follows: TGCGCCAGCTTTAATATCCGGGGGGACAACATTCAGTACTTC. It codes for CASFNIRGDNIQYF.

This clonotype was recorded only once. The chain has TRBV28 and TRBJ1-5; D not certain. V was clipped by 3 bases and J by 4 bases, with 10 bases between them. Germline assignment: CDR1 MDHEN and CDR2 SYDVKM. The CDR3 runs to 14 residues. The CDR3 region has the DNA TGTGCCAGCAGTTTCCAGAGGAGAAATCAGCCCCAGCATTTT. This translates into CASSFQRRNQPQHF.

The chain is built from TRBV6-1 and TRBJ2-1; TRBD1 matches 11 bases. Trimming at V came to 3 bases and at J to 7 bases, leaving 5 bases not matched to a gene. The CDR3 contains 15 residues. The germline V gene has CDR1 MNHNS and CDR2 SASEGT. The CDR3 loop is CASSDRDRGRNEQFF. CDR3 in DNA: TGTGCCAGCAGTGACCGGGACAGGGGGAGGAATGAGCAGTTCTTC.

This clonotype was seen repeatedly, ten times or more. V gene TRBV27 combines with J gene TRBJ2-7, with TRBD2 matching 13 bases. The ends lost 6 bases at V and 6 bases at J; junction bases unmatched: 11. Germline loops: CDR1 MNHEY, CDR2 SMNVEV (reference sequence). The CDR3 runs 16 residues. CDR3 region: CASRQGPGLAGFEQYF. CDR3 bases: TGTGCCAGCAGACAGGGGCCGGGACTAGCGGGATTCGAGCAGTACTTC.

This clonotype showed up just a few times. Written as DNA, the CDR3 is TGTGCCAGTAGTAAGACAGGGGGCGACACTGAAGCTTTCTTT. It specifies CASSKTGGDTEAFF. The V gene is TRBV19, the J gene TRBJ1-1; 10 bases are a match to TRBD1. With 4 bases clipped from V and 3 bases from J, the junction kept 2 bases outside the gene matches. The CDR3 spans 14 residues. Per the germline V gene, CDR1 is LNHDA and CDR2 is SQIVND (reference sequence).

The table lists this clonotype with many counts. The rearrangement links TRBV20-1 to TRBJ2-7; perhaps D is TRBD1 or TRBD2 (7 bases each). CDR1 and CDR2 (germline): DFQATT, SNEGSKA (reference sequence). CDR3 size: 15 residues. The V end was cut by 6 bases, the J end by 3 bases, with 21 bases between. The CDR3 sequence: CSAGGPGQPSYEQYF. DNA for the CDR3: TGCAGTGCCGGGGGGCCGGGACAGCCCAGCTACGAGCAGTACTTC.

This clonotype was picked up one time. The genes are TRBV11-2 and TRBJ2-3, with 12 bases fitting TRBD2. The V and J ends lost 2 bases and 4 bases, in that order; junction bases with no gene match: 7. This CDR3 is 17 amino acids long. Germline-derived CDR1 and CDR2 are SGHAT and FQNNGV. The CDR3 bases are TGTGCCAGCAGCTTATTCCCGACTAGCGGGAGACCAGATACGCAGTATTTT. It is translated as CASSLFPTSGRPDTQYF.

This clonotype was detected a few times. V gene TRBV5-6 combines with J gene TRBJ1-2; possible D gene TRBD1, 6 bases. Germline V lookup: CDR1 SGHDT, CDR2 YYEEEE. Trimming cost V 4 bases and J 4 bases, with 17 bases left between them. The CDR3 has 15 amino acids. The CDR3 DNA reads TGTGCCAGCAGCACGGACAGCACATACCTCTATGGCTACACCTTC. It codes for CASSTDSTYLYGYTF. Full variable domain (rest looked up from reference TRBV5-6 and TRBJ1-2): DAGVTQSPTHLIKTRGQQVTLRCSPKSGHDTVSWYQQALGQGPQFIFQYYEEEERQRGNFPDRFSGHQFPNYSSELNVNALLLGDSALYLCASSTDSTYLYGYTFGSGTRLTVV.

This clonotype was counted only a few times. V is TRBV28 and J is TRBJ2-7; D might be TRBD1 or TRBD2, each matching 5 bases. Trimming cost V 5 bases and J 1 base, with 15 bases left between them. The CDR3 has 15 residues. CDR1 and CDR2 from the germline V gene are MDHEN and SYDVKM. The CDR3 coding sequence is TGTGCCAGCAGTAAGATGGGACGGGATTCCTACGAGCAGTACTTC. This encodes CASSKMGRDSYEQYF. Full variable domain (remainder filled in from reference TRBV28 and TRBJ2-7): DVKVTQSSRYLVKRTGEKVFLECVQDMDHENMFWYRQDPGLGLRLIYFSYDVKMKEKGDIPEGYSVSREKKERFSLILESASTNQTSMYLCASSKMGRDSYEQYFGPGTRLTVT.

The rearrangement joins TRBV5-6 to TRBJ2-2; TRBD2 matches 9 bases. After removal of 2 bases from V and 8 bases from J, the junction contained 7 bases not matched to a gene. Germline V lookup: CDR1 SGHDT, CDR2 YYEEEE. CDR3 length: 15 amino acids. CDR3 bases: TGTGCCAGCAGCTTTGGGAGCGGGGGGCCGGGGGAGCTGTTTTTT. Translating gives CASSFGSGGPGELFF.

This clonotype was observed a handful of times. CDR3 in DNA: TGTGCCAGCAGGGACAGGGGAGGAAGCTCTGGAAACACCATATATTTT. Translation gives CASRDRGGSSGNTIYF. The V and J genes are TRBV6-1 and TRBJ1-3; 9 bases are shared with TRBD1. The germline V gene has CDR1 MNHNS and CDR2 SASEGT. The CDR3 consists of 16 residues. V was clipped by 6 bases and J by 0 bases; unmatched bases: 6.

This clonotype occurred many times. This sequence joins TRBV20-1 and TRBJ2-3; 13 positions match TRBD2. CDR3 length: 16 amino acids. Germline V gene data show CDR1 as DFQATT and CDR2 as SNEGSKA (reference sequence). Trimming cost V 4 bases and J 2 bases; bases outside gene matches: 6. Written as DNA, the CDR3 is TGCAGTGCTACCGGAGGGACTAGCGGGACCACAGATACGCAGTATTTT. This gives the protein CSATGGTSGTTDTQYF.

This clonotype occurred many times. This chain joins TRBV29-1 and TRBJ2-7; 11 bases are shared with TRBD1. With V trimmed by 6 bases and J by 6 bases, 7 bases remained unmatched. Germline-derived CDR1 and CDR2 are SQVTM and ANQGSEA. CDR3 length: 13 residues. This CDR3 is CSVSTGTGGEQYF. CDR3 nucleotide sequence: TGCAGCGTATCCACCGGGACAGGGGGCGAGCAGTACTTC.